This T cell receptor (beta chain) appears in the sequencing data of a study of control samples from healthy donors and cancer patients. The data were produced by immunoSEQ multiplex PCR, yet TCRdb's version contains in-frame clones alone and is incomplete. Among 29,000 or so clones listed, 87% were seen once. Germline CDR1 reads MNHEY; CDR2 reads SVGAGI. Trimming took 8 bases from V and 5 from J, leaving 12 bases between them. The CDR3 is made up of 12 amino acids. The material sequenced was formalin-fixed, paraffin-embedded tissue. The chain employs TRBV6-5 and TRBJ1-1; D possibly corresponds to TRBD1 (5 bases). The source is a female donor with melanoma. The CDR3 bases are TGTGCCAGCTCGGGACGTCGGACTGAAGCTTTCTTT. Translating it yields CASSGRRTEAFF.